Described below is a single TCR beta chain sequence and its context. This table comes from immunoSEQ multiplex PCR, and its TCRdb copy is limited to in-frame clones, with some not included. Here the sample spans approximately 340,000 clones, roughly 70% being singletons. The CDR3 sequence is 14 residues long. Germline CDR1 SGHAT, CDR2 FQNNGV. Trimming took 5 bases from V and 3 from J; bases not matched to a gene: 5. This record belongs to a study of cytotoxic CD8 clonotypes in ibrutinib-treated CLL. This clonotype was obtained from a human donor with chronic lymphocytic leukemia. The chain employs TRBV11-2 and TRBJ2-7; TRBD1 agrees at 9 bases. Specimen: PBMCs, collected after 36 months of ibrutinib treatment. The CDR3 sequence is CASSPGQGSYEQYF. The CDR3 bases are TGTGCCAGCAGCCCAGGACAGGGGAGCTACGAGCAGTACTTC. The full variable domain, its missing parts supplied by reference TRBV11-2 and TRBJ2-7, is EAGVAQSPRYKIIEKRQSVAFWCNPISGHATLYWYQQILGQGPKLLIQFQNNGVVDDSQLPKDRFSAERLKGVDSTLKIQPAKLEDSAVYLCASSPGQGSYEQYFGPGTRLTVT.